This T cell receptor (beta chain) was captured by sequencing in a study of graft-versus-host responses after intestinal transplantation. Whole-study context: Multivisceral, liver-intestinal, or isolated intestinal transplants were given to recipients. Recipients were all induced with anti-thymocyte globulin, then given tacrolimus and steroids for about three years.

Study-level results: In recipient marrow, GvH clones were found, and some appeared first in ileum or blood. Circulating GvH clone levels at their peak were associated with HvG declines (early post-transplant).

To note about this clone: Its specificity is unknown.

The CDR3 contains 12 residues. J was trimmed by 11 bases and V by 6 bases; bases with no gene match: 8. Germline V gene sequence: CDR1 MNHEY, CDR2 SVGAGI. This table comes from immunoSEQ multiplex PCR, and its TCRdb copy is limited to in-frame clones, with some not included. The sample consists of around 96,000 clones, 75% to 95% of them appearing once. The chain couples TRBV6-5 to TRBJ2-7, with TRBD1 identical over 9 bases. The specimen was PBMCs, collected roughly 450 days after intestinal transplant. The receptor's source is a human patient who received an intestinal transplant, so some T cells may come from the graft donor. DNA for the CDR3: TGTGCCAGCAGACCCACAGGGGGCGGGGAGTACTTC. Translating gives CASRPTGGGEYF.